Detailed here is one T cell receptor (beta chain). This specimen belongs to a study of OX40 agonist ivuxolimab in advanced cancers. TCRdb keeps only in-frame clones here, not all; method: immunoSEQ multiplex PCR. The sample records 60,000 to 85,000 clones, 94% being singletons. The length of the CDR3 is 14 residues. Germline V gene lookup returns CDR1 SGHDN and CDR2 FVKESK. V dropped 8 bases and J dropped 3 bases, with 17 bases sitting between them. The genes are TRBV14 and TRBJ2-7; D possibly uses TRBD1 or TRBD2 (7 bases each). The receptor's source is an adult with an advanced solid tumor such as melanoma, head and neck, liver or kidney cancer. Sequenced material: CD4+ or CD8+ T cells sorted from blood, taken in a trial of the OX40 agonist ivuxolimab. The DNA of the CDR3 is TGTGCCAGCGCTGGGGGAGGGGGCTTCTACGAGCAGTACTTC. It codes for CASAGGGGFYEQYF.